A single T cell receptor (beta chain) is shown here with its context. This specimen belongs to a study of T cells in tuberculosis. The table came from immunoSEQ multiplex PCR; TCRdb's copy has only in-frame clones and leaves some out. The table has some 31,000 clones, 92% seen once. The time point: new active TB diagnosis, blood taken before or within 7 days of starting treatment. Trimming took 7 bases from V and 2 from J, leaving 18 bases between them. Germline-derived CDR1 and CDR2 are SGHAT and FQNNGV. The CDR3 runs to 16 residues. The starting material was PBMCs, obtained at tuberculosis diagnosis. The TCR was taken from an adult with tuberculosis. V gene TRBV11-2 combines with J gene TRBJ1-3; D call uncertain. The CDR3 coding sequence is TGTGCCAGCATCCAAGAGGGAATTTATACTGGAAACACCATATATTTT. Amino acid sequence: CASIQEGIYTGNTIYF.